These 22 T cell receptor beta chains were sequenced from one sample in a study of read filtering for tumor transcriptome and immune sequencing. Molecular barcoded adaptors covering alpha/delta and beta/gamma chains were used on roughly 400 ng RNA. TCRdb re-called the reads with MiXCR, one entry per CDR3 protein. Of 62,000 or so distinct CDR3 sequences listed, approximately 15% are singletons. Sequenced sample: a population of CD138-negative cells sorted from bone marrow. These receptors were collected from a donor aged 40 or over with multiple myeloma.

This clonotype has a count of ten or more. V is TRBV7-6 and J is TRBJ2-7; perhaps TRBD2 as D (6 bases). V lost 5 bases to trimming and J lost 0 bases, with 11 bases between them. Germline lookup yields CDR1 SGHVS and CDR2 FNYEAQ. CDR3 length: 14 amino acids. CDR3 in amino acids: CASSLSSDSYEQYF. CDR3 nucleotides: TGTGCCAGCAGCCTATCTAGCGACTCCTACGAGCAGTACTTC.

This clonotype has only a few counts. The CDR3 here is CASRLSNTGELFF. The CDR3 nucleotides read TGTGCCAGTAGGCTAAGTAACACCGGGGAGCTGTTTTTT. The rearrangement uses TRBV19 and TRBJ2-2, with D unresolved. This CDR3 is built from 13 residues. CDR1 and CDR2 from the germline V gene are LNHDA and SQIVND (reference sequence). With 6 bases removed from V and 2 bases from J, the gap between germline ends came to 7 bases.

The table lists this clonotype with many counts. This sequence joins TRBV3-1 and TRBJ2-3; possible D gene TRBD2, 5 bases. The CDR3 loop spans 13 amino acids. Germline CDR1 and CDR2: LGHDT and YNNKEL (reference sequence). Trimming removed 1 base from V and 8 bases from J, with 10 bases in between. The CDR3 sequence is CASSQAEGGTQYF. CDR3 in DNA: TGTGCCAGCAGCCAAGCCGAGGGCGGTACGCAGTATTTT.

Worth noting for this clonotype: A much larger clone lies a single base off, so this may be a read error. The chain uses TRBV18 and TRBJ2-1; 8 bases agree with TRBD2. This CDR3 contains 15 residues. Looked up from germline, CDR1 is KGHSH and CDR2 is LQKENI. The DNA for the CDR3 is TGTGCCAGCTCACCAAGCGGGGGTTCCTACAATGTGCAGTTCTTC. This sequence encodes CASSPSGGSYNVQFF.

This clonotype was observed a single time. CDR3 in amino acids: CATTNRAGQDNEQFF. As DNA, the CDR3 is TGTGCCACCACGAACCGGGCGGGACAGGACAATGAGCAGTTCTTC. The chain carries TRBV6-2 or TRBV6-3 and TRBJ2-1; 8 bases match TRBD1. The length of the CDR3 is 15 residues. Germline V CDR1 and CDR2: MNHEY, SVGEGT. The V segment lost 10 bases and the J segment 5 bases; nucleotides outside the gene matches: 13.

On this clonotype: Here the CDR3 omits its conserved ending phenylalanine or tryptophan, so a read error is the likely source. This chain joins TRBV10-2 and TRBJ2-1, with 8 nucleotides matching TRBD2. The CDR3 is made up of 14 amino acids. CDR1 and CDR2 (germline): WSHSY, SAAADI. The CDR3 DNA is TGCGCCAGCAGGGATGTGACTAGCGACAATGGGCAGTTCTAC. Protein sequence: CASRDVTSDNGQFY.

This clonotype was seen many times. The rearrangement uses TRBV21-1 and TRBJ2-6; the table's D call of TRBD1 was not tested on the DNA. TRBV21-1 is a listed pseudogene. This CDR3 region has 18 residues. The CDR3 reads CAAPGLQGASSGANVLTF. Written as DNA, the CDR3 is TGTGCCGCGCCGGGGCTACAGGGGGCGTCTTCTGGGGCCAACGTCCTGACTTTC.

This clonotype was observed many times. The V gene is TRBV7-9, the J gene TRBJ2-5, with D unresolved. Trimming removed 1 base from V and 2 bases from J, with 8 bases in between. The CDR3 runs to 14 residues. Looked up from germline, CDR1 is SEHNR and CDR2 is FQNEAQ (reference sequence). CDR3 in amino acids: CASSLVATQETQYF. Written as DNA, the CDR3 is TGTGCCAGCAGCTTAGTGGCTACTCAAGAGACCCAGTACTTC.

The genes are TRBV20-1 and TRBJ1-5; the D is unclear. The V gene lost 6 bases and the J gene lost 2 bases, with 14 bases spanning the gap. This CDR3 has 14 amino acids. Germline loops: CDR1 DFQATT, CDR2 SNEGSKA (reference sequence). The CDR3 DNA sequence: TGCAGTGCCCCCGCAACCGGGGGCAATCAGCCCCAGCATTTT. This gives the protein CSAPATGGNQPQHF.

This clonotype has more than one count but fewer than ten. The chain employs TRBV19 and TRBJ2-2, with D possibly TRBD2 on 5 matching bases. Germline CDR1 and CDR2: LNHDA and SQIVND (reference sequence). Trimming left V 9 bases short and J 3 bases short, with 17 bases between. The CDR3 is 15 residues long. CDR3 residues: CASLEERWYTGELFF. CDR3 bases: TGTGCCAGCCTTGAGGAGCGGTGGTACACCGGGGAGCTGTTTTTT. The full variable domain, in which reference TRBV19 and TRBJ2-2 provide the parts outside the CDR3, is DGGITQSPKYLFRKEGQNVTLSCEQNLNHDAMYWYRQDPGQGLRLIYYSQIVNDFQKGDIAEGYSVSREKKESFPLTVTSAQKNPTAFYLCASLEERWYTGELFFGEGSRLTVL.

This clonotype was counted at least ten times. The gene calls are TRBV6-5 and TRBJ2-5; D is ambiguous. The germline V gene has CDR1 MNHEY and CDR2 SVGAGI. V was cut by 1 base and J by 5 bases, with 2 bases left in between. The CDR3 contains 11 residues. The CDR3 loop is CASSYFETQYF. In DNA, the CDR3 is TGTGCCAGCAGTTACTTCGAGACCCAGTACTTC.

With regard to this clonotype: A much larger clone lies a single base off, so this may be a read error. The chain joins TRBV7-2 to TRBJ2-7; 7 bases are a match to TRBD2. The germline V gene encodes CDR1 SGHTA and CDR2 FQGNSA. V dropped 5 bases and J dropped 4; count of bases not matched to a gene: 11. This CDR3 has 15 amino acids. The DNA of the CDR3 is TGTGCCAGCAGCCTCAACCCTAGCGGAGGGTACGAGCAGTACTTC. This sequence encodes CASSLNPSGGYEQYF.

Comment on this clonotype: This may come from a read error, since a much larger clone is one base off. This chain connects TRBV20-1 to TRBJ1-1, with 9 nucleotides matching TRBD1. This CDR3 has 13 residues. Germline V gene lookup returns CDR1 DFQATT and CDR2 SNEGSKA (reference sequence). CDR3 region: CSANRDRDTGAFF. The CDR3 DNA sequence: TGCAGTGCGAACCGGGACAGGGATACTGGAGCTTTCTTT.

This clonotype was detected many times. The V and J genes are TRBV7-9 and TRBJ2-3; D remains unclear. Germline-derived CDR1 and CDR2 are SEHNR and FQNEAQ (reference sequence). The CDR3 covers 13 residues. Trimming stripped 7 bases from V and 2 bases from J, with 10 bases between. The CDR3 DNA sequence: TGTGCCAGCACCCTACAACCCACAGATACGCAGTATTTT. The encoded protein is CASTLQPTDTQYF.

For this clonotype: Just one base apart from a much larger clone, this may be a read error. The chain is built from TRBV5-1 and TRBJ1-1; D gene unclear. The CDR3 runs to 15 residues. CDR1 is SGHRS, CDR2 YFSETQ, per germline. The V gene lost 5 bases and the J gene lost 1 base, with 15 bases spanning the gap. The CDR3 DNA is TGCGCCAGCAGTGGACGACTCGATTCGAACACTGAAGCTTTCTTT. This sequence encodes CASSGRLDSNTEAFF. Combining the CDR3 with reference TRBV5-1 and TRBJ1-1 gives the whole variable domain KAGVTQTPRYLIKTRGQQVTLSCSPISGHRSVSWYQQTPGQGLQFLFEYFSETQRNKGNFPGRFSGRQFSNSRSEMNVSTLELGDSALYLCASSGRLDSNTEAFFGQGTRLTVV.

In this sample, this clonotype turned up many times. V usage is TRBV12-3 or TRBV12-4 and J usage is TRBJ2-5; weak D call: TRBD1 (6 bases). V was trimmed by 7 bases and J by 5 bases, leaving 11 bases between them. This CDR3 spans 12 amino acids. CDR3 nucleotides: TGTGCCAGCAACACAGGGTTTGAGACCCAGTACTTC. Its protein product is CASNTGFETQYF.

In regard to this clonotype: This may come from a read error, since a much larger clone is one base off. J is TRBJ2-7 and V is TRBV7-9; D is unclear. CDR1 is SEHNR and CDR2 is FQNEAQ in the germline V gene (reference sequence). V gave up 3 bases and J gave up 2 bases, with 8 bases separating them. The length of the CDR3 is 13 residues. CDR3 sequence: CASSLLPTYEQYF. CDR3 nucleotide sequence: TGTGCCAGCAGCTTGTTGCCCACCTACGAGCAGTACTTC.

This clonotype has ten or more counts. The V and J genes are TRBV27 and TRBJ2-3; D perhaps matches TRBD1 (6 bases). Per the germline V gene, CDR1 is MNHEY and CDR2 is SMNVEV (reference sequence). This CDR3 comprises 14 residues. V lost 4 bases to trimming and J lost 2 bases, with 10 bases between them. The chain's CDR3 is CASSSGQYTDTQYF. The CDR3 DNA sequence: TGTGCCAGCAGTTCCGGACAGTACACAGATACGCAGTATTTT.

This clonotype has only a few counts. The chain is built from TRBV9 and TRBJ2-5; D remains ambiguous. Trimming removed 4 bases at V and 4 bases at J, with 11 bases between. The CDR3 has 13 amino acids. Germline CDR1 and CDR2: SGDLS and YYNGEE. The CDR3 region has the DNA TGTGCCAGCAGCCCAACTCTGCGAGAGACCCAGTACTTC. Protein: CASSPTLRETQYF. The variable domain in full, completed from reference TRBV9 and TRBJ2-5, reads DSGVTQTPKHLITATGQRVTLRCSPRSGDLSVYWYQQSLDQGLQFLIQYYNGEERAKGNILERFSAQQFPDLHSELNLSSLELGDSALYFCASSPTLRETQYFGPGTRLLVL.

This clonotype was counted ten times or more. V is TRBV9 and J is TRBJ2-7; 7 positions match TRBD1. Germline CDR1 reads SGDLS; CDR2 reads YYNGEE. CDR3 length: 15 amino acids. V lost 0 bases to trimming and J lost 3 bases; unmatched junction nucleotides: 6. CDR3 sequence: CASSVAPGQVYEQYF. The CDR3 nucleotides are TGTGCCAGCAGCGTAGCGCCCGGACAGGTCTACGAGCAGTACTTC.

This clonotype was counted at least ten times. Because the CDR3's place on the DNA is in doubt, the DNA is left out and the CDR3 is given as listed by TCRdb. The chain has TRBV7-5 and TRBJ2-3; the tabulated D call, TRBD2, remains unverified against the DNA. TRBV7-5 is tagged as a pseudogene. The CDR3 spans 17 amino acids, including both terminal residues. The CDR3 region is CISVPVARAGTTDTQYF.

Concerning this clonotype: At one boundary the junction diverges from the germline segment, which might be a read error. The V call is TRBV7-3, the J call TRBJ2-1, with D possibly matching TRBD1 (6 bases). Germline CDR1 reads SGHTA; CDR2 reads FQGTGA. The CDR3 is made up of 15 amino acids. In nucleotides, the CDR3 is TGTGCCAGCAGCCAGGACGGGACAACATACAGTGAGCTGTTCTTC. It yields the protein CASSQDGTTYSELFF.